A single sample is the source of the 25 T cell receptor beta chains below, sequenced in a study of neurological immune-mediated disorders. Time point in this sample: longitudinal time-point 2. TCRdb reprocessed the 5' RACE reads with MiXCR, giving one entry per CDR3 protein. The data hold 81,000 or so distinct CDR3 sequences, with roughly 13% observed a single time. Sequenced: PBMCs. All receptors come from a female donor with HTLV-1-associated myelopathy (HAM/TSP).

As for this clonotype: The DNA is omitted, as the CDR3 cannot be located on it reliably, and the CDR3 follows TCRdb's listing. V is TRBV7-2 and J is TRBJ2-1; TRBD1 is the table's D call, not checked against the DNA. The CDR3 adds up to 21 amino acids, both ends counted. The germline CDR1 and CDR2 sequences are SGHTA and FQGNSA. The CDR3 loop is CASSFYICSATGQGAPNEQFF.

Ten or more counts support this clonotype. The rearrangement links TRBV28 to TRBJ2-7; a weak D match, TRBD1 (5 bases). Trimming removed 6 bases at V and 2 bases at J, with 17 bases between. Per germline, CDR1 MDHEN and CDR2 SYDVKM. The CDR3 runs 15 residues. The CDR3 reads CASRPPGQVPYEQYF. The CDR3 coding sequence is TGTGCCAGCAGGCCCCCAGGGCAGGTCCCCTACGAGCAGTACTTC.

The J gene is TRBJ2-7, the V gene TRBV24-1, with a tentative D call TRBD2 (7 bases). CDR3 size: 14 residues. V was shortened by 8 bases and J by 7 bases, with 20 bases between the two germline ends. CDR1 is KGHDR and CDR2 is SFDVKD in the germline V gene. CDR3 region: CATTAGGPYYEQYF. For the CDR3, the DNA is TGTGCCACCACAGCCGGGGGGCCTTATTATGAGCAGTACTTC.

J is TRBJ2-1 and V is TRBV19, with D tentatively TRBD2 (6 bases). V was shortened by 5 bases and J by 0 bases, with 14 bases between the two germline ends. In germline, CDR1 is LNHDA, CDR2 SQIVND (reference sequence). There are 16 residues in the CDR3. DNA for the CDR3: TGTGCCAGTAGTGAGGGACTTCGTACCTCCTACAATGAGCAGTTCTTC. Translating it yields CASSEGLRTSYNEQFF.

This clonotype was found many times. The V and J genes are TRBV20-1 and TRBJ2-2; D ambiguous. This CDR3 contains 13 residues. CDR1 is DFQATT, CDR2 SNEGSKA, per germline (reference sequence). V lost 0 bases and J 5 bases, leaving 7 bases between the germline ends. The DNA for the CDR3 is TGCAGTGCTAGAGAACCCCAGACCGGGGAGCTGTTTTTT. Its protein product is CSAREPQTGELFF.

This clonotype has a count of ten or more. V usage is TRBV28 and J usage is TRBJ1-6; no firm D call. V was trimmed by 3 bases and J by 5 bases, leaving 11 bases between them. CDR1 is MDHEN, CDR2 SYDVKM, per germline. There are 15 residues in the CDR3. The CDR3 nucleotides read TGTGCCAGCAGTTTTTCTCGAGGGAATAATTCACCCCTCCACTTT. Its translation: CASSFSRGNNSPLHF.

Ten or more counts support this clonotype. This chain joins TRBV3-1 and TRBJ2-1; D possibly uses TRBD1 or TRBD2 (5 bases each). V was cut by 0 bases and J by 1 base, with 13 bases left in between. CDR1 and CDR2 from the germline V gene are LGHDT and YNNKEL (reference sequence). The CDR3 contains 17 residues. The CDR3 reads CASSQDRRGDSYNEQFF. The CDR3 region has the DNA TGTGCCAGCAGCCAAGATAGGAGAGGGGATTCCTACAATGAGCAGTTCTTC.

The sample holds many counts of this clonotype. The chain uses TRBV20-1 and TRBJ2-1; 7 nucleotides line up with TRBD1. The germline gives CDR1 DFQATT, CDR2 SNEGSKA (reference sequence). This CDR3 is built from 13 residues. Unmatched junction bases numbered 7, after V lost 6 bases and J lost 5 bases. CDR3 DNA sequence: TGCAGTGCCCGAAGGGGGCCCGACAATGAGCAGTTCTTC. Amino acids: CSARRGPDNEQFF.

This clonotype was detected many times. The chain uses TRBV5-1 and TRBJ1-1, with a weak D call TRBD1 (6 bases). With 0 bases removed from V and 1 base from J, the gap between germline ends came to 13 bases. The length of the CDR3 is 16 residues. From germline, CDR1 is SGHRS and CDR2 YFSETQ. CDR3 nucleotide sequence: TGCGCCAGCAGCTTGGAAGGGGGGCTTAGGAACACTGAAGCTTTCTTT. Translation: CASSLEGGLRNTEAFF.

This clonotype came up many times. The rearrangement joins TRBV10-3 to TRBJ2-5; no definite D call. The V end lost 2 bases, the J end lost 5 bases, and 3 bases lay between the germline ends. There are 11 residues in the CDR3. Germline loops: CDR1 ENHRY, CDR2 SYGVKD. The CDR3 sequence is CAISEGETQYF. CDR3 sequence (DNA): TGTGCCATCAGTGAGGGGGAGACCCAGTACTTC.

At least ten counts were recorded for this clonotype. This sequence joins TRBV12-3 or TRBV12-4 and TRBJ2-1; no clear D gene. V lost 6 bases and J 4 bases, leaving 10 bases between the germline ends. The CDR3 runs 13 residues. The CDR3 DNA follows: TGTGCCAGCAGCCCCGGACGGTACAATGAGCAGTTCTTC. It yields the protein CASSPGRYNEQFF.

The table lists this clonotype with many counts. The J gene is TRBJ2-1, the V gene TRBV5-1; D gene ambiguous. Germline V gives CDR1 SGHRS, CDR2 YFSETQ. V was trimmed by 3 bases and J by 0 bases, leaving 7 bases between them. CDR3 length: 14 amino acids. In DNA, the CDR3 is TGCGCCAGCAGCTGGGGTGGCTCCTACAATGAGCAGTTCTTC. This encodes CASSWGGSYNEQFF.

This clonotype was recorded at least ten times. This chain links TRBV12-3 or TRBV12-4 with TRBJ2-1; 11 nucleotides line up with TRBD2. Trimming at V came to 6 bases and at J to 7 bases, leaving 14 bases not matched to a gene. This CDR3 has 17 residues. The CDR3 DNA is TGTGCCAGCAGCCTGTGGAGGCTAGCGGGGGGTAGTAATGAGCAGTTCTTC. This sequence encodes CASSLWRLAGGSNEQFF.

This clonotype was counted at least ten times. The genes are TRBV10-1 and TRBJ2-1, with TRBD1 identical over 9 bases. The CDR3 length is 15 residues. Germline V gene lookup returns CDR1 WNHNN and CDR2 SYGVQD (reference sequence). Trimming removed 5 bases from V and 5 bases from J; junction bases left unmatched: 7. CDR3 coding DNA: TGCGCCAGCAGTAGAGGGGACAGGGATCACAATGAGCAGTTCTTC. Translation: CASSRGDRDHNEQFF.

This clonotype was recorded at least ten times. The rearrangement links TRBV20-1 to TRBJ2-1; 7 nucleotides match TRBD1. The trim removed 6 bases at V and 11 bases at J, leaving 10 bases unmatched. CDR1 and CDR2 (germline): DFQATT, SNEGSKA (reference sequence). The CDR3 consists of 12 residues. The CDR3 region is CSAPDTGVKQFF. CDR3 in DNA: TGCAGTGCGCCTGATACAGGGGTGAAGCAGTTCTTC.

This clonotype was detected many times. This chain uses TRBV5-1 with TRBJ2-7; the D call may be TRBD1 or TRBD2 (6 bases each). The CDR3 has 15 amino acids. The germline V gene encodes CDR1 SGHRS and CDR2 YFSETQ. V was cut by 4 bases and J by 0 bases, with 14 bases left in between. CDR3 amino acids: CASSPGDRSSYEQYF. In DNA, the CDR3 is TGCGCCAGCAGCCCGGGAGACAGGAGCTCCTACGAGCAGTACTTC.

In this sample, this clonotype turned up a few times. The J gene is TRBJ1-5, the V gene TRBV12-3 or TRBV12-4; D remains unclear. CDR3 length equals 12 residues. V gave up 5 bases and J gave up 3 bases, with 5 bases separating them. The CDR3: CASSPINQPQHF. The CDR3 DNA sequence: TGTGCCAGCAGTCCAATCAATCAGCCCCAGCATTTT.

This clonotype was observed at least ten times. This sequence joins TRBV28 and TRBJ1-1; D not resolved. The CDR3 sequence is 14 residues long. Germline V gives CDR1 MDHEN, CDR2 SYDVKM. The V and J ends lost 4 bases and 10 bases respectively, with 19 bases between them. CDR3 sequence (DNA): TGTGCCAGCAGTTCCCCCTCGACCCCTTTCAGAGCTTTCTTT. As protein: CASSSPSTPFRAFF. The whole variable domain, remainder taken from reference TRBV28 and TRBJ1-1, is DVKVTQSSRYLVKRTGEKVFLECVQDMDHENMFWYRQDPGLGLRLIYFSYDVKMKEKGDIPEGYSVSREKKERFSLILESASTNQTSMYLCASSSPSTPFRAFFGQGTRLTVV.

This clonotype was observed many times. This sequence joins TRBV5-1 and TRBJ2-3, with a possible D match to TRBD1 (6 bases). The germline gives CDR1 SGHRS, CDR2 YFSETQ. V lost 2 bases and J 1 base, leaving 14 bases between the germline ends. This CDR3 spans 16 amino acids. The CDR3 loop reads CASSLEGGSGTDTQYF. The CDR3 coding sequence is TGCGCCAGCAGCTTAGAAGGGGGATCGGGCACAGATACGCAGTATTTT.

The table lists this clonotype with many counts. This chain links TRBV6-1 with TRBJ2-3; 10 nucleotides line up with TRBD2. The V gene end was trimmed by 1 base and the J gene end by 1 base; junction bases not matched to a gene: 2. This CDR3 has 16 amino acids. Germline values: CDR1 MNHNS, CDR2 SASEGT. The CDR3 DNA follows: TGTGCCAGCAGTGAAGATCTAGCGGGGGGCACAGATACGCAGTATTTT. Translation: CASSEDLAGGTDTQYF.

The sample holds many counts of this clonotype. The rearrangement joins TRBV20-1 to TRBJ1-5, with 7 bases matching TRBD1. CDR3 size: 14 residues. CDR1 and CDR2 from the germline V gene are DFQATT and SNEGSKA (reference sequence). V lost 5 bases, J lost 2 bases, and 6 bases stayed unmatched. The CDR3 DNA reads as TGCAGTGCTCAGGGAGGGGGCGGCAATCAGCCCCAGCATTTT. Its translation is CSAQGGGGNQPQHF.

This clonotype was seen ten or more times. CDR3 sequence: CSATTVRDNINEQYF. The CDR3 region has the DNA TGCAGTGCTACCACGGTCCGGGACAACATTAACGAGCAGTACTTC. V and J are TRBV20-1 and TRBJ2-7, with TRBD1 as a possible D gene (6 bases). CDR3 size: 15 residues. Germline CDR1 is DFQATT and CDR2 is SNEGSKA (reference sequence). V lost 4 bases to trimming and J lost 5 bases, with 21 bases between them.

At least ten counts were recorded for this clonotype. The genes are TRBV28 and TRBJ2-5; the match to TRBD2 covers 7 bases. CDR3 length equals 15 residues. Germline loops: CDR1 MDHEN, CDR2 SYDVKM. V gave up 4 bases and J gave up 2 bases; unmatched junction bases: 7. CDR3 DNA: TGTGCCAGCAGTTGGGGAGGGCGGGGGCAAGAGACCCAGTACTTC. Amino acid sequence: CASSWGGRGQETQYF.

This clonotype was counted many times. The V gene is TRBV20-1, the J gene TRBJ2-5; 8 positions match TRBD1. Unmatched junction bases numbered 5, after V lost 0 bases and J lost 2 bases. Germline lookup yields CDR1 DFQATT and CDR2 SNEGSKA (reference sequence). The CDR3 is 15 amino acids. The CDR3 DNA is TGCAGTGCTAGAGATAGAACAGGGGGACAAGAGACCCAGTACTTC. Translated: CSARDRTGGQETQYF.

This clonotype was counted at least ten times. This chain connects TRBV12-3 or TRBV12-4 to TRBJ2-2; D remains unclear. V was trimmed by 5 bases and J by 4 bases, leaving 14 bases between them. The CDR3 length is 15 residues. CDR3 region: CASSGVRPPTGELFF. In nucleotides, the CDR3 is TGTGCCAGCAGTGGAGTTAGGCCCCCCACCGGGGAGCTGTTTTTT.